This T cell receptor (beta chain) was captured by sequencing in a study of Graves' ophthalmopathy and Graves' hyperthyroidism. A follow-up of 18 months without ophthalmopathy meant that hyperthyroidism was stable. Hyperthyroidism was new, under 2 months, in patients aged 18 to 65. Transcripts of RNA were the source for amplifying TCR beta CDR3 regions. Second-round multiplex PCR followed a first-round RT-PCR using HTBI primers. TCRdb re-called the multiplex PCR reads through MiXCR, storing one row per CDR3 protein. The sample has about 16,000 distinct CDR3 sequences, roughly 46% seen once. Germline values: CDR1 LGHDT, CDR2 YNNKEL (reference sequence). The CDR3 spans 15 residues. V shed 0 bases and J shed 1 base, with 9 bases lying between them.

The V call is TRBV3-1, the J call TRBJ2-5; D remains unclear. Sequencing was performed on peripheral blood. The origin of this receptor is a middle-aged woman with stable Graves' hyperthyroidism. The CDR3 coding sequence is TGTGCCAGCAGCCAAGAGGGCACACCCCAAGAGACCCAGTACTTC. Translating gives CASSQEGTPQETQYF.